The TCR beta chain described here comes from a study of T cells in Graves' hyperthyroidism and ophthalmopathy. Points from the study as a whole: Most thyroid clonotypes with frequency above 0.001 were detected in blood. For ophthalmopathy, model prediction preceded onset by a median 6.5 months.

The germline gives CDR1 MNHNS, CDR2 SASEGT. The CDR3 loop spans 13 amino acids. The germline V and J ends were trimmed by 10 bases and 4 bases, with 11 bases remaining between them. Amplified regions were TCR beta CDR3 sequences from RNA transcripts. Carried out on the TCR CDR3, a first-round RT-PCR used the HTBI primer set. TCRdb passed the multiplex PCR reads through MiXCR, listing each CDR3 protein once. The profile shows 480,000 or so distinct CDR3 sequences, 46% of them singletons. This clonotype was picked up many times. Its target is not known. Uncontrolled infection, other autoimmune disease, pregnancy or lactation led to exclusion. Diagnostic decisions used clinical symptoms, serum thyroxine and TRAb, thyroid ultrasound and orbital computed tomography.

The sequencing sample was made of peripheral blood or thyroid tissue (not recorded which). The clonotype originates from an adult woman with Graves' disease, either hyperthyroidism or ophthalmopathy (not recorded which). The chain is built from TRBV6-1 and TRBJ2-6; D unclear. DNA for the CDR3: TGTGCCATTGACCAGCCCGGGGCCAACGTCCTGACTTTC. Protein sequence: CAIDQPGANVLTF.